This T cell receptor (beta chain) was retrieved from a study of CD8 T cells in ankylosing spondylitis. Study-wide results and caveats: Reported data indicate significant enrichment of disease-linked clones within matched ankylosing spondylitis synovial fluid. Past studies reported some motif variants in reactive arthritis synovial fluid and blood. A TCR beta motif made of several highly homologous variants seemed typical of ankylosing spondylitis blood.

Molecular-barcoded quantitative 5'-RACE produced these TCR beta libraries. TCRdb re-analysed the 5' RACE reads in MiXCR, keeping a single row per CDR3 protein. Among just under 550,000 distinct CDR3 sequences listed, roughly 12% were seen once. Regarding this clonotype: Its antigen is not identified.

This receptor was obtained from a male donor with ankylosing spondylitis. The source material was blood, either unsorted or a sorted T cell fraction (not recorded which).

The CDR3 DNA sequence: TGCAGTGCCAGCCCGGCGCTAGCGGGAGGTAACAATGAGCAGTTCTTC. It yields the protein CSASPALAGGNNEQFF. The V and J genes are TRBV20-1 and TRBJ2-1; 11 nucleotides line up with TRBD2. With 6 bases clipped from V and 5 bases from J, the junction kept 12 bases outside the gene matches. The germline gives CDR1 DFQATT, CDR2 SNEGSKA (reference sequence). The length of the CDR3 is 16 residues.